Sequencing of this TCR beta chain was carried out in a study of T cells in Graves' hyperthyroidism and ophthalmopathy. Authors of the study amplified TCR beta CDR3 regions from RNA transcripts. The primer set for the first-round RT-PCR of the TCR CDR3 was HTBI. One entry per CDR3 protein, called by TCRdb with MiXCR from the multiplex PCR reads. This sample has approximately 360,000 distinct CDR3 sequences; 25% occur once, and the top ten carry less than 85%. Clinical symptoms, serum thyroxine, TRAb, thyroid ultrasound and orbital computed tomography informed diagnoses. The CDR3 covers 15 residues. The V gene's germline CDR1 is SGHKS and CDR2 YYEKEE (reference sequence). With 6 bases clipped from V and 8 bases from J, the junction kept 10 bases outside the gene matches. This clonotype came up many times.

The J gene is TRBJ2-1, the V gene TRBV5-5, with TRBD2 matching over 11 bases. The TCR originated in a man in his fifties or sixties with Graves' hyperthyroidism. Sequencing was done on a sample of blood. The CDR3 reads CASTPLAGVGDEQFF. CDR3 nucleotides: TGTGCCAGCACCCCACTAGCGGGGGTGGGCGATGAGCAGTTCTTC. The variable domain in full, completed from reference TRBV5-5 and TRBJ2-1, reads DAGVTQSPTHLIKTRGQQVTLRCSPISGHKSVSWYQQVLGQGPQFIFQYYEKEERGRGNFPDRFSARQFPNYSSELNVNALLLGDSALYLCASTPLAGVGDEQFFGPGTRLTVL.